These T cell receptor beta chains were read from a single sample in a study of shared clonotypes between healthy human individuals. The method was immunoSEQ multiplex PCR; TCRdb's version includes in-frame clones alone and lacks a portion of them. The sample has around 2,000,000 clones, about 95% seen once; the top ten hold 0.85% to 1.2%. The sequenced sample was naive CD8+ T cells sorted from blood. All receptors derive from a man between 18 and 35 years old in good health. Each CDR3 is given without its conserved first and last residue. Fields, in order: CDR3 protein, V gene, clone size, J gene. Clone size is not always given. Where it is, it says once, few, many or a class for expanded clones.

CDR3 protein: ASSSGLAGPETQY; V gene: TRBV5-4; clone size: -; J gene: TRBJ2-5
CDR3 protein: ASSKGLAGSYEQY; V gene: TRBV6-5; clone size: -; J gene: TRBJ2-7
CDR3 protein: ASSPGRGMDNEQF; V gene: TRBV7-3; clone size: -; J gene: TRBJ2-1
CDR3 protein: ASSPGGTEAF; V gene: TRBV7-9; clone size: -; J gene: TRBJ1-1
CDR3 protein: ASSLRRRDGYT; V gene: TRBV19; clone size: -; J gene: TRBJ1-2
CDR3 protein: ASSPYATSGYEQY; V gene: TRBV6-5; clone size: -; J gene: TRBJ2-7
CDR3 protein: ASSSLSQETQY; V gene: TRBV5-6; clone size: -; J gene: TRBJ2-5
CDR3 protein: ASSTEDNSYEQY; V gene: TRBV5-1; clone size: -; J gene: TRBJ2-7
CDR3 protein: SVEDRDNPSYEQY; V gene: TRBV29-1; clone size: -; J gene: TRBJ2-7
CDR3 protein: AISEDSDTQY; V gene: TRBV10-3; clone size: -; J gene: TRBJ2-3
CDR3 protein: ASSLFGRQY; V gene: TRBV27; clone size: -; J gene: TRBJ2-7
CDR3 protein: ASSAGGGEQY; V gene: TRBV5-4; clone size: -; J gene: TRBJ2-7
CDR3 protein: ASTHVKGQGIYGYT; V gene: TRBV28; clone size: -; J gene: TRBJ1-2
CDR3 protein: ASSGPVADTQY; V gene: TRBV5-6; clone size: -; J gene: TRBJ2-3
CDR3 protein: ASSQNPYYFYEQY; V gene: TRBV6-6; clone size: -; J gene: TRBJ2-7
CDR3 protein: ASSLSSGTGDGYT; V gene: TRBV4-1; clone size: -; J gene: TRBJ1-2
CDR3 protein: ASSLGGGLSYGYT; V gene: TRBV5-6; clone size: -; J gene: TRBJ1-2
CDR3 protein: AISESLAGETDTQY; V gene: TRBV10-3; clone size: -; J gene: TRBJ2-3
CDR3 protein: ASRRGGMASTDTQY; V gene: TRBV10-2; clone size: -; J gene: TRBJ2-3
CDR3 protein: ATERTGMNTGELF; V gene: TRBV15; clone size: -; J gene: TRBJ2-2
CDR3 protein: ASSLPPGLAVQETQY; V gene: TRBV10-2; clone size: -; J gene: TRBJ2-5
CDR3 protein: ASSYLGGALMNTEAF; V gene: TRBV28; clone size: -; J gene: TRBJ1-1
CDR3 protein: SVDLGLTRVGDYGYT; V gene: TRBV29-1; clone size: -; J gene: TRBJ1-2
CDR3 protein: ASSQDWGGQETQY; V gene: TRBV4-1; clone size: -; J gene: TRBJ2-5
CDR3 protein: ASSFSRTTEAF; V gene: TRBV27; clone size: -; J gene: TRBJ1-1
CDR3 protein: ASSVGGVSYEQY; V gene: TRBV2; clone size: -; J gene: TRBJ2-7
CDR3 protein: SAGRGGELF; V gene: TRBV20-1; clone size: once; J gene: TRBJ2-2
CDR3 protein: ASSPPGSMYNEQF; V gene: TRBV7-8; clone size: -; J gene: TRBJ2-1
CDR3 protein: ASSQHPGHPVGSPLH; V gene: TRBV14; clone size: -; J gene: TRBJ1-6
CDR3 protein: ASSLSAQPGYGYT; V gene: TRBV27; clone size: -; J gene: TRBJ1-2
CDR3 protein: ASSVLGQENTGELF; V gene: TRBV9; clone size: -; J gene: TRBJ2-2
CDR3 protein: ASIARAAPAVYLSDTQY; V gene: TRBV2; clone size: once; J gene: TRBJ2-3
CDR3 protein: AWSVKASGYTDTQY; V gene: TRBV30; clone size: -; J gene: TRBJ2-3
CDR3 protein: SVGLGDKNYGYT; V gene: TRBV29-1; clone size: once; J gene: TRBJ1-2
CDR3 protein: ASSSALTPYEQY; V gene: TRBV11-2; clone size: -; J gene: TRBJ2-7
CDR3 protein: ASSLDRGTDTQY; V gene: TRBV7-9; clone size: -; J gene: TRBJ2-3
CDR3 protein: AILGQDPYEQY; V gene: TRBV28; clone size: -; J gene: TRBJ2-7
CDR3 protein: ASSSGTAQQF; V gene: TRBV5-6; clone size: -; J gene: TRBJ2-1
CDR3 protein: ASSLDRESNQPQH; V gene: TRBV19; clone size: -; J gene: TRBJ1-5
CDR3 protein: AWSPDRHEQY; V gene: TRBV30; clone size: -; J gene: TRBJ2-7
CDR3 protein: ASSSGQGGSPLH; V gene: TRBV28; clone size: -; J gene: TRBJ1-6
CDR3 protein: ASSGQGGSTNEKLF; V gene: TRBV19; clone size: few; J gene: TRBJ1-4
CDR3 protein: ASSLTGGTEAF; V gene: TRBV5-1; clone size: -; J gene: TRBJ1-1
CDR3 protein: ATCPLAGLDTQY; V gene: TRBV6-1; clone size: -; J gene: TRBJ2-3
CDR3 protein: ASSLLGGEETQY; V gene: TRBV27; clone size: -; J gene: TRBJ2-5
CDR3 protein: ASSQEGSSGANVLT; V gene: TRBV4-2; clone size: -; J gene: TRBJ2-6
CDR3 protein: ASFSFDRDEQY; V gene: TRBV5-1; clone size: once; J gene: TRBJ2-7
CDR3 protein: ASSQESGGWTGELF; V gene: TRBV4-1; clone size: -; J gene: TRBJ2-2
CDR3 protein: ASSLGDITDTQY; V gene: TRBV13; clone size: -; J gene: TRBJ2-3
CDR3 protein: ASSQSYYPDTQY; V gene: TRBV4-1; clone size: -; J gene: TRBJ2-3
CDR3 protein: ASSLGRYSSYEQY; V gene: TRBV27; clone size: -; J gene: TRBJ2-7
CDR3 protein: ASSPFSSRTEAF; V gene: TRBV28; clone size: -; J gene: TRBJ1-1
CDR3 protein: ASSQDPLSGVNQPQH; V gene: TRBV4-1; clone size: -; J gene: TRBJ1-5
CDR3 protein: SVGGSYEQY; V gene: TRBV29-1; clone size: -; J gene: TRBJ2-7
CDR3 protein: ASSIDRGTEAF; V gene: TRBV6-6; clone size: -; J gene: TRBJ1-1
CDR3 protein: ASSWLEDQETQY; V gene: TRBV6-5; clone size: once; J gene: TRBJ2-5
CDR3 protein: ASSVGPNVEQY; V gene: TRBV9; clone size: -; J gene: TRBJ2-7